This TCR beta chain was found in a study of CD8+CD57+ T cells in acquired aplastic anemia. In germline, CDR1 is KGHDR, CDR2 SFDVKD. Trimming took off 4 bases at V and 14 bases at J, with 22 bases between the two ends. The CDR3 sequence is 14 residues long. Genomic DNA templated the TCR beta VDJ and CDR3 profiling. TCRdb re-derived calls from the reads in MiXCR, one entry per CDR3 protein. The sample lists about 120,000 distinct CDR3 sequences, 58% occurring once. This clonotype was observed at least ten times. Whoever was chosen for sequencing had shown CD8+CD57+ cell expansion by flow cytometry. This chain joins TRBV24-1 and TRBJ1-1; D possibly corresponds to TRBD1 (5 bases). What was sequenced was sorted CD4+, CD8+, or CD8+CD57+ T cells (not recorded which) from PBMCs. The TCR comes from a human donor with aplastic anemia. For the CDR3, the DNA is TGTGCCACCAGTGACCCGGACAAACCACTGAAATACTTCTTT. This sequence encodes CATSDPDKPLKYFF.